This T cell receptor beta chain was recorded in a study of control samples from healthy donors and cancer patients. CDR3 length: 16 amino acids. The data were produced by immunoSEQ multiplex PCR, yet TCRdb's version contains in-frame clones alone and is incomplete. The table has approximately 140,000 clones, approximately 92% seen once; the top ten hold 11%. The chain recombines TRBV12-2 with TRBJ2-7; TRBD1 is taken as the D call from the table, unchecked against the DNA. TRBV12-2 is flagged as a pseudogene. The receptor's source is a man under 40 in good health. Sample: blood. The CDR3 loop reads CASRLSRCRGNYEQYF. For the CDR3, the DNA is TGTGCAAGTCGCTTAAGTAGGTGCAGGGGTAACTACGAGCAGTACTTC.